This record concerns one T cell receptor beta chain sequence. Germline CDR1 DFQATT, CDR2 SNEGSKA (reference sequence). CDR3 size: 12 residues. This entry is derived from a study of T cells expressing NK-cell markers. For each CDR3 protein, TCRdb gives one entry from its re-call of the 5' RACE reads, without DNA. Recorded for this sample: about 150,000 distinct CDR3 sequences. The rearrangement joins TRBV20-1 to TRBJ1-1; TCRdb's D call, TRBD1, is unchecked because there is no DNA. The clonotype was recovered from a woman in her 50s in good health. The sequenced material came from blood T cells: a sorted CD56 or NKG2C T cell subset, CD4+ or CD8+ T cells, or bulk PBMC T cells (not recorded which). CDR3 protein: CSASIQGIAAFF.